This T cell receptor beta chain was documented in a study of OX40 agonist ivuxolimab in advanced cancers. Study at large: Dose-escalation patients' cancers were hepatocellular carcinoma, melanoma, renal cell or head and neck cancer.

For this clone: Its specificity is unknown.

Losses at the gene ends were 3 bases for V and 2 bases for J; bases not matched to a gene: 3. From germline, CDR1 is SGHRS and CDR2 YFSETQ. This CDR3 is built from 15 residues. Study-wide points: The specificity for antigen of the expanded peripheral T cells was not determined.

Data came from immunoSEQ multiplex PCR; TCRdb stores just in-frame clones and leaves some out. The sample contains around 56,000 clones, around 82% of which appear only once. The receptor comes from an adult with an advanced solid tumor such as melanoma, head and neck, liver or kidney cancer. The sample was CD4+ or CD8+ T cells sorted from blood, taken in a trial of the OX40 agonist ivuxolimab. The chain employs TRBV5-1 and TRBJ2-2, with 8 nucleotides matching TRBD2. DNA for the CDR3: TGCGCCAGCAGCTCGGGACTAGTCAACACCGGGGAGCTGTTTTTT. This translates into CASSSGLVNTGELFF.